This T cell receptor (beta chain) appears in the sequencing data of a study of CD8+CD57+ T cells in acquired aplastic anemia. About the research overall: Sorted CD4+ and CD8+ cell DNA averaged around 3.3 ug.

This CDR3 region has 15 residues. The germline CDR1 and CDR2 sequences are SNHLY and FYNNEI. V gave up 7 bases and J gave up 6 bases; unmatched junction bases: 7. This clonotype was observed a single time. Genomic DNA acted as the template from which TCR beta VDJ combination and CDR3 sequence profiling were carried out. MiXCR, run by TCRdb on the reads, gives a single entry per CDR3 protein. The sample yields roughly 180,000 distinct CDR3 sequences, less than 65% seen once. The chain uses TRBV2 and TRBJ2-3; 13 nucleotides line up with TRBD2. The source material was sorted CD4+, CD8+, or CD8+CD57+ T cells (not recorded which) from PBMCs. The sequence derives from a human donor with severe aplastic anemia or a healthy control (not recorded which). CDR3 sequence reads: CASTPGLAGLDTQYF. CDR3 nucleotide sequence: TGTGCCAGCACGCCGGGACTAGCGGGGTTGGATACGCAGTATTTT. The full variable domain, completed using reference TRBV2 and TRBJ2-3, is EPEVTQTPSHQVTQMGQEVILRCVPISNHLYFYWYRQILGQKVEFLVSFYNNEISEKSEIFDDQFSVERPDGSNFTLKIRSTKLEDSAMYFCASTPGLAGLDTQYFGPGTRLTVL.